This TCR beta chain was captured by sequencing in a study of T-cell reconstitution after alpha-beta-depleted transplantation in children. Whole-study results and caveats: In patients about two months after transplant, alpha-beta T cells reportedly arose from several hundred expanded graft clones.

The CDR3 runs 14 residues. Germline values: CDR1 ENHRY, CDR2 SYGVKD. Trimming removed 3 bases from V and 9 bases from J, with 15 bases in between. This clonotype has a handful of counts. What it binds is not known. As it was prepared, the TCRbeta library received unique molecular identifiers. A single record per CDR3 protein comes from TCRdb applying MiXCR to the PCR reads. The repertoire holds a few hundred thousand distinct CDR3 sequences, with more than 20% as singletons. The rearrangement uses TRBV10-3 and TRBJ2-1; D not resolved. This sample comprised PBMCs, obtained before TCRalphabeta/CD19-depleted stem cell transplant. This receptor was taken from a boy in the first two years of life with Wiskott-Aldrich syndrome, due to receive a stem cell transplant. CDR3 in amino acids: CAISEAMGFIEQFF. The CDR3, as DNA: TGTGCCATCAGTGAAGCAATGGGGTTCATTGAGCAGTTCTTC.